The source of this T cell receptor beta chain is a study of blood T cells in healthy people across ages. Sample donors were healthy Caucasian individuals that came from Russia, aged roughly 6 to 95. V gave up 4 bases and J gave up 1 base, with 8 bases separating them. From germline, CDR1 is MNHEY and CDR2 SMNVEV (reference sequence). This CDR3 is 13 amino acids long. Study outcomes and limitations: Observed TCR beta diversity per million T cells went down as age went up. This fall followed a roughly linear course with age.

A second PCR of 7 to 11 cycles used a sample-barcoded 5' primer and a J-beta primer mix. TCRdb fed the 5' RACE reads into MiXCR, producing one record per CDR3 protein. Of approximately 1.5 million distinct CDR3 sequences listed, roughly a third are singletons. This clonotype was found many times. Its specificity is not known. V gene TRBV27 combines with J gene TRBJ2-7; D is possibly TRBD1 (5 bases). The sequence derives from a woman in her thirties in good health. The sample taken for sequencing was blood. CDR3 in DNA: TGTGCCAGCAGTTGGGGCGCTTCCTACGAGCAGTACTTC. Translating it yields CASSWGASYEQYF.